The 5 T cell receptor beta chains reported below all come from one sample, sequenced in a study of read filtering for tumor transcriptome and immune sequencing. From 300 to 450 ng of RNA, a library with molecular barcoded alpha/delta and beta/gamma adaptors was made. TCRdb ran MiXCR on the reads and lists one entry per CDR3 protein. The sample consists of some 130,000 distinct CDR3 sequences, 10% to 15% of them appearing once. Sequences were obtained from a population of CD138-negative cells sorted from bone marrow. Receptors originate from a donor over 35 with multiple myeloma.

This clonotype was recorded many times. The DNA of the CDR3 is TGCGCCAGCAGCAGTGGTGGGTCAGATACGCAGTATTTT. Translated: CASSSGGSDTQYF. The chain couples TRBV5-1 to TRBJ2-3, with D hard to call. Deletions cut 4 bases from V and 4 bases from J, with 10 bases between. In germline, CDR1 is SGHRS, CDR2 YFSETQ. The CDR3 loop spans 13 amino acids.

The table lists this clonotype with many counts. CDR3 region: CASTRAGTDYGYTF. The CDR3 bases are TGTGCCAGCACTCGCGCCGGGACAGACTATGGCTACACCTTC. The chain is built from TRBV28 and TRBJ1-2, with 7 bases that match TRBD1. Trimming removed 7 bases from V and 3 bases from J; junction bases left unmatched: 8. Germline CDR1 MDHEN, CDR2 SYDVKM. This CDR3 is 14 amino acids long.

A word on this clonotype: This clone may be a read error of a much larger clone one base away. CDR3 bases: TGTGCCAGCTCGGCCGTTCAGGGGCAGGCTGAAGCTTTCTTT. Encoded protein: CASSAVQGQAEAFF. The rearrangement uses TRBV18 and TRBJ1-1; TRBD1 might be the D (6 bases). This CDR3 comprises 14 residues. The V gene's germline CDR1 is KGHSH and CDR2 LQKENI. Trimming cost V 6 bases and J 6 bases, with 17 bases left between them.

The rearrangement uses TRBV28 and TRBJ2-2, with 7 bases that match TRBD1. CDR1 is MDHEN, CDR2 SYDVKM, per germline. The V gene end was trimmed by 2 bases and the J gene end by 6 bases; junction bases not matched to a gene: 3. The CDR3 extends over 14 amino acids. Here the CDR3 DNA reads TGTGCCAGCAGTTTAAGGGGGCGGTCCGGGGAGCTGTTTTTT. It yields the protein CASSLRGRSGELFF.

In its sample, this clonotype was seen many times. The rearrangement links TRBV19 to TRBJ1-2; D remains ambiguous. Trimming pared 3 bases from V and 4 bases from J, leaving 15 bases between. The CDR3 runs 15 residues. Germline values: CDR1 LNHDA, CDR2 SQIVND (reference sequence). The CDR3: CASSMEVPPLYGYTF. CDR3 bases: TGTGCCAGTAGTATGGAAGTCCCCCCCCTCTATGGCTACACCTTC.